Below are 10 T cell receptor beta chains sequenced from a single sample in a study of T cells in Graves' hyperthyroidism and ophthalmopathy. Template material for amplifying TCR beta CDR3 regions consisted of RNA transcripts. HTBI primers were the set used in a first-round RT-PCR of the TCR CDR3. Each CDR3 protein gets one entry after TCRdb re-called the multiplex PCR reads with MiXCR. The sample holds around 540,000 distinct CDR3 sequences, just over 45% seen once. The sequenced sample was peripheral blood or thyroid tissue (not recorded which). These TCRs come from a woman aged 18-29 years with Graves' hyperthyroidism.

This clonotype was seen only a few times. V gene TRBV7-9 combines with J gene TRBJ2-7; 7 bases line up with TRBD1. CDR1 and CDR2 (germline): SEHNR, FQNEAQ (reference sequence). V shed 6 bases, J shed 2 bases, and the junction held 10 bases outside the gene matches. The CDR3 loop spans 15 amino acids. CDR3 in DNA: TGTGCCAGCAGAGGGAACAGGGGCCACACCTACGAGCAGTACTTC. Translation: CASRGNRGHTYEQYF.

The chain recombines TRBV15 with TRBJ2-6, with a weak D call TRBD1 (5 bases). Germline V gene data show CDR1 as LNHNV and CDR2 as YYDKDF (reference sequence). Trimming stripped 5 bases from V and 2 bases from J, with 19 bases between. The CDR3 spans 18 residues. CDR3 amino acids: CATSGTQGPFTGANVLTF. DNA of the CDR3: TGTGCCACCAGCGGCACGCAGGGCCCCTTCACTGGGGCCAACGTCCTGACTTTC.

The rearrangement links TRBV15 to TRBJ2-7; the match to TRBD2 covers 7 bases. V gave up 3 bases and J gave up 2 bases; unmatched junction bases: 13. The CDR3 has 17 residues. Germline V lookup: CDR1 LNHNV, CDR2 YYDKDF (reference sequence). DNA of the CDR3: TGTGCCACCAGCAGGGGGCCCGAGCCGGGGAGGGCCTACGAGCAGTACTTC. Its translation is CATSRGPEPGRAYEQYF. The full variable domain, rest sourced from reference TRBV15 and TRBJ2-7, is DAMVIQNPRYQVTQFGKPVTLSCSQTLNHNVMYWYQQKSSQAPKLLFHYYDKDFNNEADTPDNFQSRRPNTSFCFLDIRSPGLGDTAMYLCATSRGPEPGRAYEQYFGPGTRLTVT.

Concerning this clonotype itself: A much larger clone lies a single base off, so this may be a read error. V is TRBV19 and J is TRBJ1-2; unclear D gene. This CDR3 is 12 amino acids long. Germline CDR1 LNHDA, CDR2 SQIVND (reference sequence). V was clipped by 10 bases and J by 6 bases, with 15 bases between them. The CDR3, as DNA: TGTGCCATATGGAGGGTCGGGGATGGCTACACCTTC. Protein: CAIWRVGDGYTF.

The chain employs TRBV4-1 and TRBJ2-7; weak D call: TRBD2 (7 bases). Germline loops: CDR1 MGHRA, CDR2 YSYEKL. This CDR3 is 13 amino acids long. V dropped 7 bases and J dropped 5 bases, with 15 bases sitting between them. CDR3 sequence reads: CASIKTGGDEQYF. CDR3 sequence (DNA): TGCGCCAGCATCAAAACGGGGGGCGACGAGCAGTACTTC.

The chain employs TRBV7-6 and TRBJ1-2; D is unresolved. The CDR3 is 14 residues long. The germline V and J ends were trimmed by 6 bases and 4 bases, with 15 bases remaining between them. Germline CDR1 reads SGHVS; CDR2 reads FNYEAQ. CDR3 bases: TGTGCCAGCAGTTTATCGCCCGCCGCCTATGGCTACACCTTC. The encoded protein is CASSLSPAAYGYTF.

This CDR3 is CATAGTGLYEQYF. DNA for the CDR3: TGTGCCACCGCCGGGACAGGGCTTTACGAGCAGTACTTC. This chain connects TRBV7-3 to TRBJ2-7; TRBD1 agrees at 9 bases. Germline trimming cut 10 bases from V and 4 bases from J; bases unmatched to any gene: 8. The CDR3 consists of 13 residues. Germline CDR1 SGHTA, CDR2 FQGTGA.

This clonotype was observed at least ten times. The genes are TRBV15 and TRBJ2-7; TRBD2 is a possible D gene (5 bases). V was shortened by 8 bases and J by 0 bases, with 11 bases between the two germline ends. Germline CDR1 reads LNHNV; CDR2 reads YYDKDF (reference sequence). The CDR3 totals 13 residues. CDR3: CATFSASSYEQYF. The CDR3, as DNA: TGTGCCACCTTTAGCGCCTCCTCCTACGAGCAGTACTTC.

This clonotype was seen only a few times. The chain links TRBV20-1 to TRBJ2-5; possibly TRBD1 for D (5 bases). CDR1 is DFQATT, CDR2 SNEGSKA, per germline (reference sequence). This CDR3 contains 13 residues. V was trimmed by 4 bases and J by 5 bases, leaving 14 bases between them. The CDR3 here is CSATIDRLETQYF. The CDR3 DNA reads TGCAGTGCTACAATCGACAGATTGGAGACCCAGTACTTC.

This clonotype was seen a few times. This CDR3 reads CASSRLSGRAHEQYF. The DNA for the CDR3 is TGTGCCAGCAGCCGTCTCAGCGGGAGGGCCCACGAGCAGTACTTC. The gene calls are TRBV7-2 and TRBJ2-7; 10 nucleotides agree with TRBD2. Germline V lookup: CDR1 SGHTA, CDR2 FQGNSA. The CDR3 covers 15 residues. V trimming: 5 bases; J trimming: 5 bases; junction bases outside the gene matches: 9.